A single TCR beta chain is shown here with its context. This clonotype occurred many times. Its antigen remains undetermined. No quality values exist for individual bases; no much larger clone is one base distant. The CDR3 starts with the cysteine, ends with the phenylalanine, and has 13 residues. Only the CDR3 DNA is retained, 39 bases long and in frame from the first base. V is clipped by 4 bases and J by 8 bases, and the sequence between their germline boundaries is 17 bases long. The germline V gene (reference sequence) supplies CDR1 DFQATT and CDR2 SNEGSKA. Sample time point, as interpreted from the label and publication: newly diagnosed GD, antithyroid drugs for less than 3 months. RNA was extracted from PBMCs in TRIzol for both TCR sequencing and RNA sequencing. The diagnosis of Graves' disease was made according to American Thyroid Association guidelines. Patients were recruited from an endocrinology department in Xi'an, China. Each patient gave 7.5 to 10 milliliters of peripheral blood, collected in an EDTA anticoagulant tube. PBMCs were isolated by Ficoll Paque Plus density gradient separation without further T cell sorting. An Agilent 2100 Bioanalyzer and agarose gel were used to assess RNA quality, and a NanoDrop 2000 was used to measure RNA concentration.

The method behind the library was multiplex PCR. The listed sequencing device is Illumina HiSeq 4000. TCR beta libraries were built with iRepertoire HTBI primers and Arm-PCR amplification of CDR3 regions. PCR products were gel purified before sequencing. In the paper's pipeline: A total of some 65 TRBV and some 13 TRBJ segments were identified across samples and were used for gene usage analysis of CDR3 amino acid clonotypes. COPE and FqMerger were used to merge filtered high-quality paired reads into contigs. Contigs were aligned with BLAST to IMGT TRBV, TRBD and TRBJ reference genes, and CDR3 was defined per IMGT. Any clonotype with a frequency above 0.1% was classified as a highly expanded clone. Shannon entropy was used to measure repertoire diversity, and the Gini coefficient was used to measure V-J evenness. Public clonotypes were defined as clonotypes shared by more than one individual. TCRdb trimmed public reads at Q25 via fastp, called clones via MiXCR and kept in-frame beta chains. Under each unique CDR3 protein, matching rows form one entry showing the most common genes and DNA. The V and J calls, along with clone size, are taken from TCRdb and not from the paper's own processing. The sample table contains more than 300,000 distinct CDR3 sequences; only one count was recorded for approximately 10% of them. The ten largest clones add up to over 15% of the sample.

This sample is part of a study of regulatory T cells in long-lasting Graves disease (dated by TCRdb to 2020 to 2022). With respect to the entire study: Patients with newly diagnosed Graves' disease had been on antithyroid drugs for under 3 months. This study used TCR sequencing and RNA sequencing of peripheral blood to compare persistent Graves' disease patients against newly diagnosed Graves' disease patients. The study was registered as a clinical trial and conducted in China. A total of roughly 35 samples underwent TCR sequencing: around 13 from persistent and some 20 from newly diagnosed Graves' disease patients.

Study-level results and caveats: Only peripheral blood was studied, because thyroid tissue, the primary lesion, was inaccessible. Only the TCR beta chain was sequenced and analyzed. A larger number of public clonotypes was shared among persistent patients (around 2,700) than among newly diagnosed patients (approximately 930). As a limitation, the authors acknowledged that the small sample size may reduce accuracy. Compared with newly diagnosed patients, persistent Graves' disease patients had lower TCR Shannon entropy and fewer highly expanded clones, which suggests clonal expansion. Preferential use of TRBV28, TRBJ1-2 and TRBJ2-5 was observed in persistent disease, whereas TRBV20-1 and TRBJ2-1 were favored in newly diagnosed disease.

These records were also assigned to another study, of T cells in Graves' hyperthyroidism and ophthalmopathy. The second study, in turn, reports: A patient counted as having stable Graves' hyperthyroidism if no progression to ophthalmopathy occurred over 18 months of follow-up. The hyperthyroidism patients were between 18 and 65 years old and newly diagnosed, with a disease duration of less than 2 months. Any patient with an uncontrolled infection, another autoimmune disease, pregnancy or lactation was excluded. Diagnoses were based on clinical symptoms, serum thyroxine and TRAb, thyroid ultrasound and orbital computed tomography. The first round of RT-PCR for the TCR CDR3 was performed with the HTBI primer set and the Qiagen OneStep RT-PCR kit. Most expanded thyroid clonotypes (frequency above 0.001) were also detected in blood, suggesting blood repertoires may reflect thyroid immune responses. Ophthalmopathy was separated from stable hyperthyroidism by a 13 V-J signature model, with over 85% sensitivity and about 81% specificity obtained in cross-validation and 80%/75% obtained in testing. In validation, the model predicted progression to ophthalmopathy a median of 6.5 months before onset, with approximately 70% sensitivity and about 72% specificity. To identify distinguishing TCR V-J signatures, a discovery cohort of roughly 100 patients was used, comprising 43 with Graves' ophthalmopathy and 55 to 65 with stable Graves' hyperthyroidism. Prospective prediction of ophthalmopathy was tested in an independent validation cohort consisting of 18 hyperthyroidism patients and more than 15 patients who later progressed to ophthalmopathy. For training and testing, the 80 to 100 patients in the discovery cohort were randomly divided in a 7:3 ratio. Thyroid tissue and blood T-cell repertoires from six Graves' hyperthyroidism patients were also compared in the study. Once sampling was done, hyperthyroidism patients were given methimazole at a starting dose of 30 mg daily, whereas ophthalmopathy patients were given high-dose intravenous methylprednisolone. Libraries were constructed in a second round of multiplex PCR, after which size selection and purification were carried out. The libraries were sequenced on an Illumina HiSeq2000 using paired-end 100 bp reads. SOAPnuke was used to process the raw data, removing reads that contained adapters or uncalled bases, had a mean Phred below 15, or lacked an exact match to the constant primer or identifier. COPE v1.2.5 was used to merge high-quality paired reads, and clonotypes were defined as unique nucleotide sequences. Clonotypes were aligned to IMGT TRBV, TRBD and TRBJ reference segments using MiTCR v1.1. Analysis was restricted to V-J combinations with a frequency above 0.0001, which covered 98% to 99.2% of repertoires. The TCS score was defined as F50 (clonal expansion) divided by E x V (chaos), with BLOSUM62-based TCRdist calculated between CDR3 peptides within each V-J. Welch's t-statistics and random forest reduced 500 to 650 V-J features to some 14, which were used in a naive Bayes classifier (R e1071). Sample size was not statistically predetermined, and blinding of investigators to group allocation was not performed. According to the paper, TCR Vbeta CDR3 sequencing was carried out on 135 peripheral blood samples, which came from fewer than 50 ophthalmopathy, around 75 hyperthyroidism and approximately 17 progressor patients.

The V and J segments used are TRBV20-1 and TRBJ1-1; 5 matching bases give a weak D call of TRBD1. Sequences were derived from peripheral blood mononuclear cells (PBMCs), sampled at new diagnosis, from a patient treated with antithyroid drugs. The origin of this receptor is a woman aged 18-29 years with Graves disease. Donor details come from another sample of the same person, matched by shared clones. CDR3 protein: CSAKFRAYREAFF. The DNA sequence reads TGCAGTGCTAAATTCAGGGCCTACAGGGAAGCTTTCTTT.